This section outlines one T cell receptor (beta chain) sequence together with its context. This CDR3 has 15 residues. Looked up from germline, CDR1 is GTSNPN and CDR2 is SVGIG (reference sequence). V was pared by 5 bases and J by 8 bases, with 11 bases of the junction left unmatched. The data were produced by immunoSEQ multiplex PCR, yet TCRdb's version contains in-frame clones alone and is incomplete. The sample shows 700,000 to 750,000 clones, over 75% of them seen only once. The sample comes from a study of shared T cell receptors in the human thymus. This same sample was also part of a study on human thymus T cells.

Sequencing used thymocytes. The V call is TRBV30, the J call TRBJ1-4; TRBD1 matches at 10 bases. The TCR originated in a girl less than two years old with a congenital heart defect. The CDR3 sequence is CAWGPRGTGEEKLFF. CDR3 sequence (DNA): TGTGCCTGGGGCCCGCGAGGGACAGGGGAGGAAAAACTGTTTTTT.